The entry below describes one T cell receptor (beta chain). What it recognizes is unknown. The T cell receptor alpha and beta CDR3 regions were amplified from mRNA by semiquantitative ARM-PCR. In ARM-PCR, communal superprimers followed tagged nested gene-specific primers for exponential amplification. TCRdb reprocessed the multiplex PCR reads via MiXCR and lists one record per CDR3 protein. The sample includes fewer than 5,500 distinct CDR3 sequences, approximately 70% of them seen just once. This specimen comes from a study of relationships among human T cell subsets. Notes on the study in general: Over 60% of CD8+ cytotoxic sequences came from clones with over 100 reads. Substantial CDR3 sharing among Th1, Th2 and regulatory cells suggested stochastic fate choice. Bead sorting may have left some CD4+CD8+ double-positive cells. V, D, J usage, CDR3 length and N-additions were similar across seven subsets.

Anti-CD4 multisort beads removed cells negatively, then anti-CD8 beads positively selected CD8+ T cells. The sample consisted of CD8+ T cells sorted from blood. The TCR was taken from a man between 35 and 55 years old in good health.

CDR3 in DNA: TGTGCCAGCAGCCCACTAGCGGAAGAGACCCAGTACTTC. It yields the protein CASSPLAEETQYF. The V call is TRBV7-9, the J call TRBJ2-5; 8 bases agree with TRBD2. The CDR3 runs 13 residues. The J segment lost 3 bases and the V segment lost 5 bases, leaving 2 bases of the junction unmatched. CDR1 and CDR2 from the germline V gene are SEHNR and FQNEAQ (reference sequence).